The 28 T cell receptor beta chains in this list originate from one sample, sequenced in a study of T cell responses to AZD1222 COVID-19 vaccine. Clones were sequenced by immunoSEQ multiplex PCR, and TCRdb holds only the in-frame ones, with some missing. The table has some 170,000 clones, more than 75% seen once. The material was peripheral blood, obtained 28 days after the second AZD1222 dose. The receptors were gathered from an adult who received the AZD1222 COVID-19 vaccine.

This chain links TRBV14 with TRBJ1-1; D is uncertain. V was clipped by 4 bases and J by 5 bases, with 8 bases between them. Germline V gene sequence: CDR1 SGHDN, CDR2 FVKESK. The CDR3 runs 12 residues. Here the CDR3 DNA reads TGTGCCAGCAGCCTCTTAGGGACTGAAGCTTTCTTT. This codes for CASSLLGTEAFF.

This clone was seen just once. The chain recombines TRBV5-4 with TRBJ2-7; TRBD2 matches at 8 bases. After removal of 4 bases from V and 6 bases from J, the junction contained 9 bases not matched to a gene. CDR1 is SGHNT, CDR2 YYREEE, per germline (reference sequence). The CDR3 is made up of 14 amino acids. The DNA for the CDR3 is TGTGCCAGCAGCGATAAGCGGGGGAAGGGCGAGCAGTACTTC. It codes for CASSDKRGKGEQYF.

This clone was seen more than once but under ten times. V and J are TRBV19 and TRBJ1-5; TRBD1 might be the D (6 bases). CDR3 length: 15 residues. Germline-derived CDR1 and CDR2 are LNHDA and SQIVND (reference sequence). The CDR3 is CASTGGRGYNQPQHF. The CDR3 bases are TGTGCAAGCACCGGGGGCAGGGGTTACAATCAGCCCCAGCATTTT.

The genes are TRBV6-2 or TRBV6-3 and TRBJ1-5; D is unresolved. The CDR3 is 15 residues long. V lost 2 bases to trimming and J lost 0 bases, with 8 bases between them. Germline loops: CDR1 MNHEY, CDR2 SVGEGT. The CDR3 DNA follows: TGTGCCAGCAGTTACGGGGTAATTAGCAATCAGCCCCAGCATTTT. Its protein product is CASSYGVISNQPQHF.

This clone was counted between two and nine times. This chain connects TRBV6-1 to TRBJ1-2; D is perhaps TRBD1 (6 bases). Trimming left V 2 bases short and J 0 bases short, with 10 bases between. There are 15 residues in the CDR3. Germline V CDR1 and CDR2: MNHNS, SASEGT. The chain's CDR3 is CASSEQTGANYGYTF. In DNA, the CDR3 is TGTGCCAGCAGTGAACAGACAGGTGCTAACTATGGCTACACCTTC.

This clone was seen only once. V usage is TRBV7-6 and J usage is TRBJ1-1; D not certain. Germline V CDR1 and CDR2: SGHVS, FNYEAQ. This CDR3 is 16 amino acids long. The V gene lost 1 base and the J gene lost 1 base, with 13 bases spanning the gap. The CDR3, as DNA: TGTGCCAGCAGCTTAGGGGGTTGGGAGGGGAACACTGAAGCTTTCTTT. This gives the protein CASSLGGWEGNTEAFF.

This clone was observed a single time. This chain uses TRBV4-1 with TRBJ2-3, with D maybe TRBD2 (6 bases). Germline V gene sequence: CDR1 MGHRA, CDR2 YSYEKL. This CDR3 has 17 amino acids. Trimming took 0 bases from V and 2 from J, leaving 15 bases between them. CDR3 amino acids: CASSQEGSGLHTDTQYF. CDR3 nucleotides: TGCGCCAGCAGCCAAGAGGGATCGGGACTCCACACAGATACGCAGTATTTT.

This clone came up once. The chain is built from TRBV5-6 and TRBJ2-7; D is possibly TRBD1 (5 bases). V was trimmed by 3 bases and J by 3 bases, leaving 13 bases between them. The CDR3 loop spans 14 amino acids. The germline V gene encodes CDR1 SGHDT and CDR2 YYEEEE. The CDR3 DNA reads TGTGCCAGCAGCTACCGACAGTCCCTCTACGAGCAGTACTTC. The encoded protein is CASSYRQSLYEQYF.

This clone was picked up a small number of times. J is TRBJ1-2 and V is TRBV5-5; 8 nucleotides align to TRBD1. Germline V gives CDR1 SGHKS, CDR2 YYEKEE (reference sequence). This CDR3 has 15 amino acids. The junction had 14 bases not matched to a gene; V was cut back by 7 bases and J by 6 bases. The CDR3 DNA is TGTGCCAGCCGCCGGGGGACGACAGGGGATCATGGCTACACCTTC. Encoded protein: CASRRGTTGDHGYTF.

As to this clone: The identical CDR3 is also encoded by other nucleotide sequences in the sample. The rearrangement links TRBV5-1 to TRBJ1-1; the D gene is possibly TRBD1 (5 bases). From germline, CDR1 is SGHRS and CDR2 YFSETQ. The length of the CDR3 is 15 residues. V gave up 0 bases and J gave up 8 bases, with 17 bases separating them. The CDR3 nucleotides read TGCGCCAGCAGCTTGGGAACAGGCGTTGGGCCCGAAGCTTTCTTT. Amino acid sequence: CASSLGTGVGPEAFF.

The CDR3 loop is CASSFTLTGAGNTIYF. Written as DNA, the CDR3 is TGTGCCAGCAGTTTCACCCTTACAGGGGCTGGAAACACCATATATTTT. The genes are TRBV6-6 and TRBJ1-3; 7 positions match TRBD1. This CDR3 has 16 residues. J was trimmed by 2 bases and V by 4 bases; bases with no gene match: 8. Germline CDR1 MNHNY, CDR2 SVGAGI (reference sequence).

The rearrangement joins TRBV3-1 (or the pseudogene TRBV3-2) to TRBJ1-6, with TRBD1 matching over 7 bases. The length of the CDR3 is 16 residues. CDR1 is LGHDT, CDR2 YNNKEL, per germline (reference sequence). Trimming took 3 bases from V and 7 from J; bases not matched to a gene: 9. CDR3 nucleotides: TGTGCCAGCAGCCATGGTGGGGGACAGAAAAATTCACCCCTCCACTTT. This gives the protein CASSHGGGQKNSPLHF.

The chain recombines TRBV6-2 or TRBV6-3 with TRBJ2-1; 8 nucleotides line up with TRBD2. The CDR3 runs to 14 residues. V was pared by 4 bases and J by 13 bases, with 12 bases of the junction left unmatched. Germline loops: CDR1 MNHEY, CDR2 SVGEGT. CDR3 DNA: TGTGCCAGCAGTTTTATTACCGCGGGGGGCCCTCAGTTCTTC. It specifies CASSFITAGGPQFF.

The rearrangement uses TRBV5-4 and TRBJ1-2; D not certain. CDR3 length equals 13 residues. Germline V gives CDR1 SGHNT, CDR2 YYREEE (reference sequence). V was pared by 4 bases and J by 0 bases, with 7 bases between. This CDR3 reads CASSDGTNYGYTF. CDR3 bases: TGTGCCAGCAGCGACGGGACTAACTATGGCTACACCTTC.

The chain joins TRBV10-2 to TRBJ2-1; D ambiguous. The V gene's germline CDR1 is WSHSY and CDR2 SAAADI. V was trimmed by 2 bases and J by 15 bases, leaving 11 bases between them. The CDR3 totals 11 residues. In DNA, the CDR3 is TGCGCCAGCAGTGAGGGGTCTCCCCCGTTCTTC. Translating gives CASSEGSPPFF.

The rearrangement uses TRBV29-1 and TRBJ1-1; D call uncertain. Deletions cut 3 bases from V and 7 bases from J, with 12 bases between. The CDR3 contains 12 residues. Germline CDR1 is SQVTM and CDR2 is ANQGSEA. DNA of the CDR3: TGCAGCGTTGAGAGACGGTCGAATGAAGCTTTCTTT. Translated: CSVERRSNEAFF.

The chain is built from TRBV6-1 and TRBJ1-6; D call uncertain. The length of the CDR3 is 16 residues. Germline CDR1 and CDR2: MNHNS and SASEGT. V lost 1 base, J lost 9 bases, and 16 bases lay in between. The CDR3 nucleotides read TGTGCCAGCAGTGAAGAGGCGGAGTGGGCGGCTTCACCCCTCCACTTT. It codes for CASSEEAEWAASPLHF.

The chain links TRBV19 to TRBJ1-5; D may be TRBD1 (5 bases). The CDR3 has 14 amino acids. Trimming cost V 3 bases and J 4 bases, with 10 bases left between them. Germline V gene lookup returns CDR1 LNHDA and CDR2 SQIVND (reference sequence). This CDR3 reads CASSMVRVNQPQHF. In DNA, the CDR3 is TGTGCCAGTAGTATGGTCAGGGTGAATCAGCCCCAGCATTTT.

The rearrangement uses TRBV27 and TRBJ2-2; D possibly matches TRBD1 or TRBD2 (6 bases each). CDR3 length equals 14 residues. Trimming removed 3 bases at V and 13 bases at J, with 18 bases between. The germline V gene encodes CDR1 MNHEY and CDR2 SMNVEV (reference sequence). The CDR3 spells CASSFSTGGGWLFF. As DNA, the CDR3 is TGTGCCAGCAGTTTTTCCACCGGGGGCGGTTGGCTGTTTTTT.

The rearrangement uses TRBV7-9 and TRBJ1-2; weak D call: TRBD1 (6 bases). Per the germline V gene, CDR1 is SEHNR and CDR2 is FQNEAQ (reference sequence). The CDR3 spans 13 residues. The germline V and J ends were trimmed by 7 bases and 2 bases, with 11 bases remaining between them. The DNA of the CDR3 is TGTGCCAGCAAGAAGGACAGCAACTATGGCTACACCTTC. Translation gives CASKKDSNYGYTF.

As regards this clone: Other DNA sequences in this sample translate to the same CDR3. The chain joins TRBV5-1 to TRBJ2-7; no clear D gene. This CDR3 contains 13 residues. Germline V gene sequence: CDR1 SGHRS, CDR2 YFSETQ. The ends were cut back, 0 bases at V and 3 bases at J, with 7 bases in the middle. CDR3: CASSLDRDYEQYF. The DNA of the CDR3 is TGCGCCAGCAGCTTGGATCGAGACTACGAGCAGTACTTC. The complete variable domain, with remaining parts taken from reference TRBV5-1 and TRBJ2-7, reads KAGVTQTPRYLIKTRGQQVTLSCSPISGHRSVSWYQQTPGQGLQFLFEYFSETQRNKGNFPGRFSGRQFSNSRSEMNVSTLELGDSALYLCASSLDRDYEQYFGPGTRLTVT.

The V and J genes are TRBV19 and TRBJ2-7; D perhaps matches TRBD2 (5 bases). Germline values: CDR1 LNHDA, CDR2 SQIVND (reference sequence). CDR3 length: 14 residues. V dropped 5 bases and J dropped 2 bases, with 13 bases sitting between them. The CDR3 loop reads CASSSATTAYEQYF. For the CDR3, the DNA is TGTGCCAGTAGTTCGGCGACTACAGCCTACGAGCAGTACTTC.

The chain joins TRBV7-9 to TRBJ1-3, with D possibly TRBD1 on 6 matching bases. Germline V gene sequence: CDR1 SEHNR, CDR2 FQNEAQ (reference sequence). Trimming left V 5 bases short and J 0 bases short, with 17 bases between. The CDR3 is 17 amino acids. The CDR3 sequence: CASSSYEDSTSGNTIYF. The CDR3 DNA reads TGTGCCAGCAGCAGTTACGAGGACAGTACCTCTGGAAACACCATATATTTT.

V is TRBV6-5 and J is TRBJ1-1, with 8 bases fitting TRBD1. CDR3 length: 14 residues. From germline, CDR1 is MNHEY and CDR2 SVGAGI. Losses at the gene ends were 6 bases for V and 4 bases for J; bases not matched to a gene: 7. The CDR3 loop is CASRTGDGVTEAFF. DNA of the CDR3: TGTGCCAGCAGGACAGGGGACGGCGTCACTGAAGCTTTCTTT.

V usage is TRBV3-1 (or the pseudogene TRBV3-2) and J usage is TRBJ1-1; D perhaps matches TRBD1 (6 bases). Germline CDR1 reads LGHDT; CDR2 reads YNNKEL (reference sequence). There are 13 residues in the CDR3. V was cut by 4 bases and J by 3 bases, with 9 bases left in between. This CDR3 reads CASSPHRDTEAFF. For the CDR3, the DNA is TGTGCCAGCAGCCCCCACAGGGACACTGAAGCTTTCTTT.

CDR3 DNA: TGTGCCAGCAGACACACCGGGACAGGCTACGAGCAGTACTTC. Translated: CASRHTGTGYEQYF. This chain links TRBV27 with TRBJ2-7; 8 bases are shared with TRBD1. V trimming: 6 bases; J trimming: 3 bases; junction bases outside the gene matches: 7. Germline lookup yields CDR1 MNHEY and CDR2 SMNVEV (reference sequence). CDR3 length equals 14 residues.

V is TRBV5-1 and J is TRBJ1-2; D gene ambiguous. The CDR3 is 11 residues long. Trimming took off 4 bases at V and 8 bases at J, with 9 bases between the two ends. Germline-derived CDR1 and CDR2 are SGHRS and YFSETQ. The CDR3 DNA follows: TGCGCCAGCAGCCCTGGGATGGGCTACACCTTC. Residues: CASSPGMGYTF.

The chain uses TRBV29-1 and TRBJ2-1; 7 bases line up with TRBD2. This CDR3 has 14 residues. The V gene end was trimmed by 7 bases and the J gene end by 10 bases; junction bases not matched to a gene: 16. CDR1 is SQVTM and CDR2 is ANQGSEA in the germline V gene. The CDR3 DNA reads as TGCAGCGGGGGTCAGCGGGGTGGCTTCGGAGAGCAGTTCTTC. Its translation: CSGGQRGGFGEQFF.